A selection of T cell receptor beta chains follows, all from one sample in a study of a mutant IDH1 vaccine in newly diagnosed glioma. Some clones are missing from TCRdb's copy, which holds only in-frame ones; the method was immunoSEQ multiplex PCR. The profile shows around 36,000 clones, approximately 93% of them singletons. These receptors have no identified antigens. The sequences come from PBMCs, collected from a glioma patient whose treatment included an IDH1 peptide vaccine. The receptors come from a man aged 50-59 years with glioma. Both conserved end residues are part of each CDR3. D genes are given only for firm matches. Expanded clones are given a class, and other clones once, few, many or no size at all.

D,size,V,J,DNA,CDR3
-,-,TRBV9,TRBJ1-1,TGTGCCAGCAGCCCCAGACGGGCAGCAACTGCTGAAGCTTTCTTT,CASSPRRAATAEAFF
-,-,TRBV4-1,TRBJ2-2,TGCGCCAGCAGCCGAACCGGGGGCACCGGGGAGCTGTTTTTT,CASSRTGGTGELFF
-,-,TRBV18,TRBJ2-5,TGTGCCAGCTCACCAGTTGGGGAGACCCAGTACTTC,CASSPVGETQYF
TRBD1,-,TRBV6-4,TRBJ2-7,TGTGCCAGCAGTGAAAGGGGGCCGCACTCCTACGAGCAGTACTTC,CASSERGPHSYEQYF
TRBD2,-,TRBV19,TRBJ2-6,TGTGCCAGTGCTCGAGCGGGAGACCTCTCTGGGGCCAACGTCCTGACTTTC,CASARAGDLSGANVLTF
-,-,TRBV20-1,TRBJ2-1,TGCAGTGCTGTTAAAAAGGAGCAGTTCTTC,CSAVKKEQFF
-,-,TRBV6-5,TRBJ2-5,TGTGCCAGCAGTTACAGCGGGTCAGAGACCCAGTACTTC,CASSYSGSETQYF
-,-,TRBV19,TRBJ1-5,TGTGCCAGTAGTTCGGGACCGGGCAATCAGCCCCAGCATTTT,CASSSGPGNQPQHF
-,-,TRBV6-4,TRBJ2-2,TGTGCCAGCAGTGACACGAACACCGGGGAGCTGTTTTTT,CASSDTNTGELFF
-,once,TRBV5-1,TRBJ2-3,TGCGCCAGCAGCTTGGGGGGGGCGACTAGGTCAGATACGCAGTATTTT,CASSLGGATRSDTQYF
TRBD1,-,TRBV4-1,TRBJ2-1,TGCGCCAGCAGCCAACTTCCAGGGGGAAGGACGGGCAATGAGCAGTTCTTC,CASSQLPGGRTGNEQFF
-,few,TRBV30,TRBJ1-3,TGTGCCTGGAGTGAGTTGGGAAACACCATATATTTT,CAWSELGNTIYF
-,-,TRBV12-2,TRBJ1-4,TGTGCAAGTCGCTTAGGCCGAAGGAACCTCTCAGGGGGGGTCGGGGAAAAACTGTTTTTT,CASRLGRRNLSGGVGEKLFF
TRBD1,-,TRBV7-2,TRBJ1-6,TGTGCCAGCAGTCCCGGACAGGTGTCCCTCCACTTT,CASSPGQVSLHF
-,few,TRBV27,TRBJ1-2,TGTGCCAGCAGTTCGGGGGGCTCTAACTATGGCTACACCTTC,CASSSGGSNYGYTF
-,-,TRBV2,TRBJ2-4,TGTGCCAGCAGTGAAGGATTTCGACAAAACATTCAGTACTTC,CASSEGFRQNIQYF